Presented here are 25 T cell receptor beta chains from one specimen sequenced in a study of shared clonotypes between healthy human individuals. Only in-frame clones appear in the TCRdb table, and some are missing; sequencing was by immunoSEQ multiplex PCR. The data hold about 2.1 million clones, with roughly 93% observed a single time. It was CD45RO-negative cells, positively selected for CCR7, that made up naive CD8 cells, with terminally differentiated effector memory CD45RA+ cells excluded. Sequenced input: naive CD8+ T cells from PBMCs. These receptors were collected from a man aged 18 to 29 in good health. Some clones in this sample may be carry-over from other donors' samples.

This chain connects TRBV7-2 to TRBJ1-5, with D unclear. V was shortened by 1 base and J by 0 bases, with 7 bases between the two germline ends. The CDR3 length is 15 residues. Looked up from germline, CDR1 is SGHTA and CDR2 is FQGNSA. CDR3 sequence reads: CASSLGRISNQPQHF. CDR3 DNA: TGTGCCAGCAGCTTAGGACGGATTAGCAATCAGCCCCAGCATTTT.

This chain links TRBV2 with TRBJ1-2; TRBD1 might be the D (5 bases). Germline V gene sequence: CDR1 SNHLY, CDR2 FYNNEI. This CDR3 region has 14 residues. Trimming took off 5 bases at V and 6 bases at J, with 16 bases between the two ends. This CDR3 reads CASSSNAGENGYTF. CDR3 DNA sequence: TGTGCCAGCAGTAGTAATGCGGGGGAGAATGGCTACACCTTC.

This clone was counted once. This chain connects TRBV7-9 to TRBJ1-3; D may be TRBD1 (5 bases). The CDR3 sequence is 16 residues long. CDR1 and CDR2 (germline): SEHNR, FQNEAQ (reference sequence). V lost 0 bases and J 0 bases, leaving 9 bases between the germline ends. CDR3 protein: CASSLATASSGNTIYF. The CDR3 DNA follows: TGTGCCAGCAGCTTAGCGACAGCCAGCTCTGGAAACACCATATATTTT.

V usage is TRBV7-3 and J usage is TRBJ2-1; D may correspond to TRBD1 or TRBD2 (5 bases each). The ends were cut back, 5 bases at V and 4 bases at J, with 21 bases in the middle. The CDR3 has 17 amino acids. From germline, CDR1 is SGHTA and CDR2 FQGTGA. CDR3 nucleotide sequence: TGTGCCAGCAGCCGGGACGCGGATGGGCAATTATACAATGAGCAGTTCTTC. Its translation: CASSRDADGQLYNEQFF.

The chain carries TRBV6-5 and TRBJ1-5; no clear D. V lost 2 bases and J lost 6, with 11 bases in between. The germline CDR1 and CDR2 sequences are MNHEY and SVGAGI. The CDR3 contains 14 residues. CDR3 bases: TGTGCCAGCAGTTACCTACGCGGGAGTCAGCCCCAGCATTTT. It is translated as CASSYLRGSQPQHF.

The gene calls are TRBV2 and TRBJ2-2, with D perhaps matching TRBD1 (5 bases). The CDR3 contains 15 residues. Germline loops: CDR1 SNHLY, CDR2 FYNNEI. V was clipped by 7 bases and J by 0 bases, with 12 bases between them. The DNA of the CDR3 is TGTGCCAGCACATGGGGCACAACGAACACCGGGGAGCTGTTTTTT. Amino acids: CASTWGTTNTGELFF.

The chain links TRBV5-4 to TRBJ2-1; D uncertain. Trimming took 4 bases from V and 4 from J, leaving 6 bases between them. Germline V gives CDR1 SGHNT, CDR2 YYREEE (reference sequence). This CDR3 region has 12 residues. The CDR3, as DNA: TGTGCCAGCAGCGTAAGTTACAATGAGCAGTTCTTC. Amino acids: CASSVSYNEQFF. Using reference TRBV5-4 and TRBJ2-1 for the parts outside the CDR3, the full variable domain is ETGVTQSPTHLIKTRGQQVTLRCSSQSGHNTVSWYQQALGQGPQFIFQYYREEENGRGNFPPRFSGLQFPNYSSELNVNALELDDSALYLCASSVSYNEQFFGPGTRLTVL.

The genes are TRBV7-9 and TRBJ2-5; TRBD2 agrees at 8 bases. With 6 bases clipped from V and 0 bases from J, the junction kept 6 bases outside the gene matches. The length of the CDR3 is 15 residues. CDR1 and CDR2 from the germline V gene are SEHNR and FQNEAQ (reference sequence). DNA for the CDR3: TGTGCCAGCAGGGCGGTAGCGGGGCACCAAGAGACCCAGTACTTC. Translation gives CASRAVAGHQETQYF.

This chain joins TRBV14 and TRBJ2-7, with a tentative D call TRBD1 (7 bases). This CDR3 spans 16 amino acids. Germline V gene data show CDR1 as SGHDN and CDR2 as FVKESK. Deletions cut 2 bases from V and 5 bases from J, with 19 bases between. The CDR3 nucleotides read TGTGCCAGCAGCCAACCCCAGGGGGAGGTTCCAAACGAGCAGTACTTC. It yields the protein CASSQPQGEVPNEQYF.

There are a few counts of this clone. The chain carries TRBV30 and TRBJ1-1; TRBD1 is a possible D gene (5 bases). Germline-derived CDR1 and CDR2 are GTSNPN and SVGIG (reference sequence). The CDR3 is 11 residues long. V was clipped by 4 bases and J by 11 bases, with 14 bases between them. The CDR3 region is CAWTWSGDAFF. CDR3 bases: TGTGCCTGGACCTGGTCGGGGGACGCTTTCTTT.

V usage is TRBV7-9 and J usage is TRBJ2-5, with D possibly TRBD1 on 5 matching bases. This CDR3 has 13 amino acids. Per germline, CDR1 SEHNR and CDR2 FQNEAQ (reference sequence). The ends were cut back, 1 base at V and 6 bases at J, with 9 bases in the middle. The CDR3 nucleotides are TGTGCCAGCAGCTTAGTCCAGGGAAAGACCCAGTACTTC. This translates into CASSLVQGKTQYF.

Details on this clone: The sample holds other DNA sequences that translate to the same CDR3. The gene calls are TRBV27 and TRBJ2-1; D unclear. Trimming left V 2 bases short and J 0 bases short, with 11 bases between. In germline, CDR1 is MNHEY, CDR2 SMNVEV (reference sequence). The CDR3 contains 16 residues. CDR3 nucleotides: TGTGCCAGCAGTTTAACGCAGGACCCCTCCTACAATGAGCAGTTCTTC. Its protein is CASSLTQDPSYNEQFF.

The chain couples TRBV5-1 to TRBJ2-2; 11 bases agree with TRBD1. The junction had 11 bases not matched to a gene; V was cut back by 6 bases and J by 7 bases. The germline V gene has CDR1 SGHRS and CDR2 YFSETQ. The length of the CDR3 is 16 residues. CDR3 sequence (DNA): TGCGCCAGCATGCGACCGGGACAGGGGGTTCTCGGGGAGCTGTTTTTT. This encodes CASMRPGQGVLGELFF.

The sample holds one count of this clone. The J gene is TRBJ1-2, the V gene TRBV13; TRBD1 agrees at 9 bases. CDR3 size: 16 residues. V lost 3 bases, J lost 4 bases, and 9 bases stayed unmatched. In germline, CDR1 is PRHDT, CDR2 FYEKMQ (reference sequence). The CDR3 region is CASSLDPGTGLYGYTF. Written as DNA, the CDR3 is TGTGCCAGCAGCTTGGACCCCGGGACAGGGCTCTATGGCTACACCTTC.

This chain joins TRBV7-9 and TRBJ2-6; no clear D. The CDR3 totals 15 residues. The V end lost 3 bases, the J end lost 3 bases, and 9 bases lay between the germline ends. CDR1 and CDR2 (germline): SEHNR, FQNEAQ (reference sequence). Written as DNA, the CDR3 is TGTGCCAGCAGCTTCCCGGTTTTTGGGGCCAACGTCCTGACTTTC. Its translation: CASSFPVFGANVLTF.

A note on this clone: The same CDR3 arises from other DNA sequences in this sample as well. The gene calls are TRBV27 and TRBJ1-1; maybe TRBD1 (6 bases). CDR1 MNHEY and CDR2 SMNVEV come from the germline V gene (reference sequence). Trimming took 1 base from V and 7 from J, leaving 7 bases between them. This CDR3 contains 12 residues. DNA of the CDR3: TGTGCCAGCAGTTTATTAGGGGGTGAAGCTTTCTTT. Translation: CASSLLGGEAFF.

As to this clone: Distinct nucleotide sequences in the sample also encode this CDR3. The V and J genes are TRBV28 and TRBJ1-1; D is ambiguous. The CDR3 is 12 amino acids. Trimming pared 5 bases from V and 5 bases from J, leaving 9 bases between. Looked up from germline, CDR1 is MDHEN and CDR2 is SYDVKM. The CDR3 DNA reads TGTGCCAGCAGTCCAGGAGGGACTGAAGCTTTCTTT. Its translation: CASSPGGTEAFF.

With regard to this clone: This sample also contains other DNA sequences that code for the same CDR3. The chain employs TRBV19 and TRBJ1-5; D unclear. CDR3 length: 15 residues. Trimming took off 3 bases at V and 0 bases at J, with 9 bases between the two ends. The germline CDR1 and CDR2 sequences are LNHDA and SQIVND (reference sequence). CDR3 loop: CASSIGRYSNQPQHF. The CDR3 DNA reads as TGTGCCAGTAGTATTGGCAGGTATAGCAATCAGCCCCAGCATTTT.

The genes are TRBV28 and TRBJ1-3; D not resolved. The CDR3 has 17 amino acids. Per the germline V gene, CDR1 is MDHEN and CDR2 is SYDVKM. The ends were cut back, 3 bases at V and 2 bases at J, with 17 bases in the middle. The CDR3 here is CASSLPTKGTTGNTIYF. CDR3 nucleotide sequence: TGTGCCAGCAGTTTGCCGACTAAGGGTACGACTGGAAACACCATATATTTT.

The chain employs TRBV11-2 and TRBJ1-5; a possible D gene is TRBD1 (6 bases). Trimming cost V 4 bases and J 3 bases, with 10 bases left between them. The germline V gene encodes CDR1 SGHAT and CDR2 FQNNGV. This CDR3 is 14 amino acids long. DNA of the CDR3: TGTGCCAGCAGCTCGGGGGCATTCAATCAGCCCCAGCATTTT. Its translation is CASSSGAFNQPQHF.

V usage is TRBV7-6 and J usage is TRBJ2-1; D is uncertain. V was cut by 2 bases and J by 0 bases, with 14 bases left in between. CDR1 SGHVS and CDR2 FNYEAQ come from the germline V gene. The CDR3 covers 17 residues. CDR3 amino acids: CASSLSSPRSSYNEQFF. The CDR3 nucleotides are TGTGCCAGCAGCTTATCCTCCCCTAGGAGCTCCTACAATGAGCAGTTCTTC.

This sequence joins TRBV28 and TRBJ1-1, with TRBD1 matching 9 bases. The germline V gene encodes CDR1 MDHEN and CDR2 SYDVKM. The length of the CDR3 is 15 residues. Unmatched junction bases numbered 7, after V lost 6 bases and J lost 2 bases. In DNA form, the CDR3 reads TGTGCCAGCAGCCACAGGGGGCGGAAAAACACTGAAGCTTTCTTT. Its translation: CASSHRGRKNTEAFF.

The V and J genes are TRBV2 and TRBJ1-2, with 7 bases aligning to TRBD1. Trimming took 9 bases from V and 2 from J; bases not matched to a gene: 15. The CDR3 has 16 residues. Germline assignment: CDR1 SNHLY and CDR2 FYNNEI. CDR3 loop: CARWEQGTIGNYGYTF. The CDR3 DNA reads as TGTGCCAGATGGGAACAGGGGACAATCGGGAACTATGGCTACACCTTC.

The chain couples TRBV11-1 to TRBJ2-1; the D gene could be TRBD1 or TRBD2 (6 bases each). The germline CDR1 and CDR2 sequences are SGHAT and FQDESV (reference sequence). Trimming took 0 bases from V and 5 from J, leaving 14 bases between them. The CDR3 covers 16 residues. Here the CDR3 DNA reads TGTGCCAGCAGCTTAGCCCCTATCGGGGGCCACAATGAGCAGTTCTTC. It encodes CASSLAPIGGHNEQFF.

V usage is TRBV7-6 and J usage is TRBJ2-3, with D possibly matching TRBD2 (5 bases). Germline CDR1 SGHVS, CDR2 FNYEAQ. CDR3 size: 14 residues. Trimming shortened V by 5 bases and J by 6 bases, and 15 bases separated the two germline ends. CDR3 DNA sequence: TGTGCCAGCAGCGACCGACCCCCGGGGGATACGCAGTATTTT. It codes for CASSDRPPGDTQYF.